The sequence of this T cell receptor (beta chain) was determined in a study of blood T cell repertoires in COVID-19. Study information: Sample material is recorded as cDNA or gDNA derived from T cells, B-cell-depleted T cells, or PBMCs.

With 3 bases clipped from V and 6 bases from J, the junction kept 5 bases outside the gene matches. CDR3 length equals 14 residues. CDR1 SNHLY and CDR2 FYNNEI come from the germline V gene. Only in-frame clones appear in the TCRdb table, and some are missing; sequencing was by immunoSEQ multiplex PCR. The data show 200,000 to 250,000 clones, with roughly 84% seen just once and 6.8% held by the top ten. Sequences were obtained from PBMCs or T cells enriched from blood (not recorded which). The V call is TRBV2, the J call TRBJ2-5, with 9 bases identical to TRBD1. The source is a woman aged 40 to 50 who had recovered from COVID-19. In DNA form, the CDR3 reads TGTGCCAGCAGTGACGTGACAGGGGGTCAGACCCAGTACTTC. Protein sequence: CASSDVTGGQTQYF.